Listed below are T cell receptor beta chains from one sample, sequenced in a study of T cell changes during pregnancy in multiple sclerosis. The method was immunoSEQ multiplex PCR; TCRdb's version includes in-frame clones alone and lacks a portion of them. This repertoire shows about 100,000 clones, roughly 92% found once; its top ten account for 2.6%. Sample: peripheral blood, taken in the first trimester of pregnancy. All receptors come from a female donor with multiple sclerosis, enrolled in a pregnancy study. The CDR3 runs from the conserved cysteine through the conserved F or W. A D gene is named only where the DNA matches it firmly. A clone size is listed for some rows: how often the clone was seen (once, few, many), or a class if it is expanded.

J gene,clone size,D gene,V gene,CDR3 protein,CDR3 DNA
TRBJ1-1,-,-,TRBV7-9,CASSLAGAGWLEAFF,TGTGCCAGCAGCTTAGCGGGGGCCGGGTGGCTTGAAGCTTTCTTT
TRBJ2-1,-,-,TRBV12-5,CASGPPGSSYNEQFF,TGTGCTAGTGGGCCTCCGGGGAGCTCCTACAATGAGCAGTTCTTC
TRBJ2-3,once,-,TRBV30,CAWSVLAPRRSTDTQYF,TGTGCCTGGAGTGTACTAGCCCCCCGGAGGAGCACAGATACGCAGTATTTT
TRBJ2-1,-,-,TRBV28,CASSHPRASSYNEQFF,TGTGCCAGCAGTCACCCGAGGGCCAGCTCCTACAATGAGCAGTTCTTC
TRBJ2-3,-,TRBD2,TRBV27,CASTRLAGTISTDTQYF,TGTGCCAGCACGAGACTAGCGGGAACTATTAGCACAGATACGCAGTATTTT
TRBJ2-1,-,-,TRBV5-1,CASSGRANPEPYNEQFF,TGCGCCAGCAGCGGGCGGGCTAACCCCGAGCCCTACAATGAGCAGTTCTTC
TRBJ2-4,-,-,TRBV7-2,CASSLVLGTGALAKNIQYF,TGTGCCAGCAGCTTAGTGTTAGGGACTGGAGCTCTAGCCAAAAACATTCAGTACTTC
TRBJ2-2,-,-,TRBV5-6,CASSLFGAGELFF,TGTGCCAGCAGCTTATTCGGGGCCGGGGAGCTGTTTTTT
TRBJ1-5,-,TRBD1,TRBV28,CASSDSGTGANQPQHF,TGTGCCAGCAGTGATTCAGGGACAGGGGCCAATCAGCCCCAGCATTTT
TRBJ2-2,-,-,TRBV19,CASIDRAGAGELFF,TGTGCCAGTATAGATCGCGCGGGCGCCGGGGAGCTGTTTTTT
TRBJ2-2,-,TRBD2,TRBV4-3,CASSQAASGSLTGELFF,TGCGCCAGCAGCCAAGCGGCTAGCGGGAGTCTCACCGGGGAGCTGTTTTTT
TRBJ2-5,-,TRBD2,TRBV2,CASSPGGSGGDETQYF,TGTGCCAGCAGTCCAGGAGGGAGTGGGGGGGACGAGACCCAGTACTTC
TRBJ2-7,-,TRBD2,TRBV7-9,CASGGFLAGGGDEQYF,TGTGCCAGCGGGGGGTTCTTAGCGGGAGGCGGGGACGAGCAGTACTTC
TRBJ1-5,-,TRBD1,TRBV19,CASSILTGDSSNQPQHF,TGTGCCAGTAGTATCTTGACAGGGGATTCGAGCAATCAGCCCCAGCATTTT
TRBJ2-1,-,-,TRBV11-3,CASSLAGALYNEQFF,TGTGCCAGCAGCTTAGCGGGAGCCCTCTACAATGAGCAGTTCTTC
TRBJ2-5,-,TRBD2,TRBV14,CASSYDLTSWETQYF,TGTGCCAGCAGCTACGACTTGACTAGCTGGGAGACCCAGTACTTC
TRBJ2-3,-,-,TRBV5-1,CASSRRAGRADTQYF,TGCGCCAGCAGCAGGAGGGCCGGACGAGCAGATACGCAGTATTTT
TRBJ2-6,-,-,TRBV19,CASSMTGGANVLTF,TGTGCCAGTAGTATGACAGGTGGGGCCAACGTCCTGACTTTC
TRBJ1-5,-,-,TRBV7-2,CASSAGRGSPQHF,TGTGCCAGCAGCGCGGGCAGGGGTTCGCCCCAGCATTTT
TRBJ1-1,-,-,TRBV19,CASSPRGLNTEAFF,TGTGCCAGTAGTCCCCGGGGATTGAACACTGAAGCTTTCTTT
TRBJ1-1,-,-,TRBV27,CASSLRGAAEAFF,TGTGCCAGCAGTTTACGGGGGGCAGCTGAAGCTTTCTTT
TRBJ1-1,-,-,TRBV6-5,CASSFIRVAEAFF,TGTGCCAGCAGTTTCATCAGGGTGGCTGAAGCTTTCTTT
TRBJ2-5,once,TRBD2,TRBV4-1,CASSDTGTSGRETQYF,TGCGCCAGCAGCGACACCGGGACTAGCGGGAGAGAGACCCAGTACTTC
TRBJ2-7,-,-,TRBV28,CASRRTEGNWFYEQYF,TGTGCCAGCAGACGCACCGAGGGAAACTGGTTCTACGAGCAGTACTTC
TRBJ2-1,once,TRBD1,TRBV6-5,CASSSGQGDNEQFF,TGTGCCAGCAGTTCTGGACAGGGGGACAATGAGCAGTTCTTC
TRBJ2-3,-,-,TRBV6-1,CASSALSRGLTDTQYF,TGTGCCAGCAGTGCGTTATCCAGGGGTCTCACAGATACGCAGTATTTT